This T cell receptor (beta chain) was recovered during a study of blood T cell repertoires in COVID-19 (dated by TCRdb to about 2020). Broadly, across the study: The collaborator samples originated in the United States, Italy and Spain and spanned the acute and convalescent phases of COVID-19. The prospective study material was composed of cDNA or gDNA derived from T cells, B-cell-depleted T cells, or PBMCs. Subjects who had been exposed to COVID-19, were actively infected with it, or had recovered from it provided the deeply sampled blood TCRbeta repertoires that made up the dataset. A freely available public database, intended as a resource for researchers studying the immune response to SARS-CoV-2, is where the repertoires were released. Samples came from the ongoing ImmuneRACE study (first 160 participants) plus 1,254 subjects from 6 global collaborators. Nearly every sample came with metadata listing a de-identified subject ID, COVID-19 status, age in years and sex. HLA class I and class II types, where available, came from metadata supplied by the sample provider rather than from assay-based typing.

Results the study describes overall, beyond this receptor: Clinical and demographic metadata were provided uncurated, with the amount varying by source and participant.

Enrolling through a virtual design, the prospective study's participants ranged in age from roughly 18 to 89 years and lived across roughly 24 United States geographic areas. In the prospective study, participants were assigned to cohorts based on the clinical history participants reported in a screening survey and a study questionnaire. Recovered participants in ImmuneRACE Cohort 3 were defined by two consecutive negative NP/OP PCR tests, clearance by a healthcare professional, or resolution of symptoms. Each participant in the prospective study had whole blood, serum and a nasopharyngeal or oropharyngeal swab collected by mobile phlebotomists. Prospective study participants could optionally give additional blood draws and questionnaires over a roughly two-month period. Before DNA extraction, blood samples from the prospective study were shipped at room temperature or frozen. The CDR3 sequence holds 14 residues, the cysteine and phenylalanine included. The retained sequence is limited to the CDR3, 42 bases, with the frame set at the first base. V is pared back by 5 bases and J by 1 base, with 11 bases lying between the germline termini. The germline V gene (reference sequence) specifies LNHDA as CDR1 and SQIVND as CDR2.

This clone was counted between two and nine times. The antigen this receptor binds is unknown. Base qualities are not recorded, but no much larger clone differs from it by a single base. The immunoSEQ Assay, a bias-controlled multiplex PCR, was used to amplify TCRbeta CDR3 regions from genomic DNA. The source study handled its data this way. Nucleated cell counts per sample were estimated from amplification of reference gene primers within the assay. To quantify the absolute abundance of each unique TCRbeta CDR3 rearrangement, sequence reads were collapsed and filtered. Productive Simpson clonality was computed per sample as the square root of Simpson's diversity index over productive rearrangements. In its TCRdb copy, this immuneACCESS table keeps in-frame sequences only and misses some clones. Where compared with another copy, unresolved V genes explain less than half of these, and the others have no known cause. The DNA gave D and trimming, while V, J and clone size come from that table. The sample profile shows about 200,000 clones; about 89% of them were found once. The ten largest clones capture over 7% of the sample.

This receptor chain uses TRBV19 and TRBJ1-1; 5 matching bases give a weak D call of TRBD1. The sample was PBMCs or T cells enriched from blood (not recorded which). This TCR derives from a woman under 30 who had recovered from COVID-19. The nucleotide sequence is TGTGCCAGTAGTGCTAATAGGGGGAACACTGAAGCTTTCTTT. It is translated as CASSANRGNTEAFF.